This is a list of T cell receptor beta chains from one sample in a study of Ad26.COV2.S vaccination and SARS-CoV-2 variants. This table comes from immunoSEQ multiplex PCR, and its TCRdb copy is limited to in-frame clones, with some not included. In the table there are about 320,000 clones, roughly 86% of which are singletons. The sequencing used peripheral blood, collected in a trial of Ad26.COV2.S vaccine versus placebo. Receptor source: a person between 18 and 65 years old who received the Ad26.COV2.S COVID-19 vaccine or a placebo. Each CDR3 is given with its conserved first and last residue. The order of the fields is D gene, V gene, J gene, clone size, CDR3 DNA, CDR3 protein. A D gene is named only where the DNA matches it firmly. Rows give clone size only sometimes, using once, few, many, or a class for an expanded clone.

.,TRBV6-2/TRBV6-3,TRBJ1-1,few,TGTGCCAGCAGCATCGACAGGTCTGGGGCTGAAGCTTTCTTT,CASSIDRSGAEAFF
.,TRBV5-1,TRBJ2-6,.,TGCGCCAGCAGCTCTTTAAACTCTGGGGCCAACGTCCTGACTTTC,CASSSLNSGANVLTF
.,TRBV19,TRBJ1-6,.,TGTGCCAGTAGTACCGACAGCGAGAATTCACCCCTCCACTTT,CASSTDSENSPLHF
.,TRBV12-3/TRBV12-4,TRBJ2-7,.,TGTGCCAGCAGTCGGGACCCAGCCTACGAGCAGTACTTC,CASSRDPAYEQYF
.,TRBV30,TRBJ1-3,.,TGTGCCTGGAGTCAAGGAAACACCATATATTTT,CAWSQGNTIYF
.,TRBV9,TRBJ1-3,.,TGTGCCAGCAGCGACCTCTATGGGGGACTCGATGGAAACACCATATATTTT,CASSDLYGGLDGNTIYF
.,TRBV6-2/TRBV6-3,TRBJ1-5,.,TGTGCCAGCAGTTACTCGCGGAAAAATCAGCCCCAGCATTTT,CASSYSRKNQPQHF
TRBD1,TRBV5-5,TRBJ1-1,.,TGTGCCAGCAGATTGGGACAGATGAACACTGAAGCTTTCTTT,CASRLGQMNTEAFF
TRBD1,TRBV2,TRBJ1-1,.,TGTGCCAGCAGGTTGACAGGGATGAACACTGAAGCTTTCTTT,CASRLTGMNTEAFF
TRBD1,TRBV3-1/TRBV3-2,TRBJ2-3,.,TGTGCCAGCAGCCTCGGTCAGGGGGCGATGGGTTGGACAGATACGCAGTATTTT,CASSLGQGAMGWTDTQYF
.,TRBV5-4,TRBJ2-5,.,TGTGCCAGCAGCTTAGGTTTGGAGACCCAGTACTTC,CASSLGLETQYF
.,TRBV7-9,TRBJ2-3,few,TGTGCCAGCAGCTTAGGCAAGCGGACTAGCACAGATACGCAGTATTTT,CASSLGKRTSTDTQYF
.,TRBV7-9,TRBJ2-3,.,TGTGCCAGCAGCAAGACTAGTTTGGATACGCAGTATTTT,CASSKTSLDTQYF
.,TRBV18,TRBJ1-4,.,TGTGCCAGCTCGCCAACAAGTAATGAAAAACTGTTTTTT,CASSPTSNEKLFF
.,TRBV6-6,TRBJ1-5,once,TGTGCCAGCTTCACAGAAGGACAGCCCCAGCATTTT,CASFTEGQPQHF
TRBD2,TRBV11-2,TRBJ2-2,once,TGTGCCAGCAGCCCACGTAGCGGGGAGAACACCGGGGAGCTGTTTTTT,CASSPRSGENTGELFF
TRBD1,TRBV10-3,TRBJ2-7,.,TGTGCCATCAGCGGACAGGGGGCCGGCGAGCAGTACTTC,CAISGQGAGEQYF
TRBD1,TRBV2,TRBJ1-2,.,TGTGCCAGCAGTCCTACCTCAACACGGACAGGTGCCCCCTATGGCTACACCTTC,CASSPTSTRTGAPYGYTF